A single sample gave rise to the 27 T cell receptor beta chains below, sequenced in a study of T cell changes during pregnancy in multiple sclerosis. Profiling relied on immunoSEQ multiplex PCR, and the TCRdb table lists in-frame clones only, not all of them. The data contain roughly 48,000 clones, 92% of them singletons. Here the sequenced sample was CD4+ T cells from peripheral blood mononuclear cells, taken in the third trimester of pregnancy. All receptors come from a female donor with multiple sclerosis, enrolled in a pregnancy study.

The V and J genes are TRBV9 and TRBJ2-5, with TRBD1 identical over 8 bases. The CDR3 extends over 16 amino acids. V dropped 5 bases and J dropped 5; count of bases not matched to a gene: 14. The germline gives CDR1 SGDLS, CDR2 YYNGEE. DNA of the CDR3: TGTGCCAGCAGTCGGGCCCCCAGGGGGCCAAGGGAGACCCAGTACTTC. Amino acid sequence: CASSRAPRGPRETQYF.

CDR3 nucleotides: TGTGCCAGCAGCTTAAGTTCACAGGGAGACTATGGCTACACCTTC. Translated: CASSLSSQGDYGYTF. The chain combines TRBV7-8 with TRBJ1-2; a weak D match, TRBD1 (6 bases). Trimming stripped 2 bases from V and 3 bases from J, with 13 bases between. This CDR3 comprises 15 residues. In germline, CDR1 is SGHVS, CDR2 FQNEAQ.

This clone was observed once. This sequence joins TRBV5-4 and TRBJ2-2, with 7 bases that match TRBD1. The CDR3 extends over 16 amino acids. With V trimmed by 0 bases and J by 0 bases, 2 bases remained unmatched. Germline V lookup: CDR1 SGHNT, CDR2 YYREEE (reference sequence). CDR3 bases: TGTGCCAGCAGCTTGGGGGACAGACCGAACACCGGGGAGCTGTTTTTT. This encodes CASSLGDRPNTGELFF.

This rearrangement joins TRBV5-1 to TRBJ2-3; 7 bases are a match to TRBD2. CDR1 SGHRS and CDR2 YFSETQ come from the germline V gene. V shed 1 base and J 4 bases; nucleotides not matched to a gene: 3. The CDR3 is 14 amino acids. This CDR3 is CASSLQAGSDTQYF. CDR3 in DNA: TGCGCCAGCAGCTTGCAAGCGGGGTCAGATACGCAGTATTTT.

V and J are TRBV19 and TRBJ2-5; TRBD2 agrees at 10 bases. CDR3 length: 13 residues. V trimming: 4 bases; J trimming: 7 bases; junction bases outside the gene matches: 3. Germline V gene sequence: CDR1 LNHDA, CDR2 SQIVND (reference sequence). Here the CDR3 DNA reads TGTGCCAGTAGTACCCAGCGGGAGGGGACCCAGTACTTC. Protein: CASSTQREGTQYF.

The CDR3 is CASTLGGNSYEQYF. CDR3 nucleotides: TGTGCCAGCACCCTGGGGGGGAACTCCTACGAGCAGTACTTC. This chain connects TRBV28 to TRBJ2-7; 7 bases agree with TRBD2. The CDR3 has 14 amino acids. Germline values: CDR1 MDHEN, CDR2 SYDVKM. J was trimmed by 0 bases and V by 7 bases; bases with no gene match: 6.

The J gene is TRBJ2-6, the V gene TRBV1; no check of the table's D call, TRBD1, against the DNA was made. TRBV1 is a pseudogene segment. The CDR3 covers 18 residues. As DNA, the CDR3 is TGCACCAGCAGCCAAGATGCGGGACAGGGGGCTGGGGCCAACGTCCTGACTTTC. This translates into CTSSQDAGQGAGANVLTF.

The CDR3 coding sequence is TGTGCGTACCGGGGTAGGGGGACCAAAAACATTCAGTACTTC. Amino acids: CAYRGRGTKNIQYF. The chain joins TRBV30 to TRBJ2-4; TRBD1 might be the D (6 bases). Germline assignment: CDR1 GTSNPN and CDR2 SVGIG (reference sequence). This CDR3 contains 14 residues. The variable domain in full, completed from reference TRBV30 and TRBJ2-4, reads SQTIHQWPATLVQPVGSPLSLECTVEGTSNPNLYWYRQAAGRGLQLLFYSVGIGQISSEVPQNLSASRPQDRQFILSSKKLLLSDSGFYLCAYRGRGTKNIQYFGAGTRLSVL.

The chain carries TRBV27 and TRBJ1-1; 12 bases agree with TRBD1. From germline, CDR1 is MNHEY and CDR2 SMNVEV (reference sequence). The CDR3 covers 14 residues. Germline trimming cut 5 bases from V and 5 bases from J; bases unmatched to any gene: 3. This chain's CDR3 is CASSRDRGRTEAFF. Here the CDR3 DNA reads TGTGCCAGCAGTAGGGACAGGGGGCGGACTGAAGCTTTCTTT.

This chain connects TRBV7-6 to TRBJ2-7; D is perhaps TRBD1 (5 bases). The V and J ends lost 4 bases and 6 bases respectively, with 19 bases between them. This CDR3 spans 15 amino acids. The germline V gene has CDR1 SGHVS and CDR2 FNYEAQ. Here the CDR3 DNA reads TGTGCCAGCAGCTCCCTGGGTGCAGGGCTCGTCGAGCAGTACTTC. This gives the protein CASSSLGAGLVEQYF.

V usage is TRBV4-1 and J usage is TRBJ2-5; 9 bases are a match to TRBD2. This CDR3 spans 17 amino acids. CDR1 is MGHRA, CDR2 YSYEKL, per germline. V was clipped by 1 base and J by 6 bases; unmatched bases: 12. CDR3 protein: CASSQVAIAGDSKTQYF. The CDR3, as DNA: TGCGCCAGCAGCCAAGTAGCGATAGCGGGAGATTCGAAGACCCAGTACTTC.

The chain is built from TRBV28 and TRBJ1-2; 7 bases are shared with TRBD1. Looked up from germline, CDR1 is MDHEN and CDR2 is SYDVKM. This CDR3 spans 14 amino acids. Trimming removed 3 bases from V and 7 bases from J; junction bases left unmatched: 8. DNA of the CDR3: TGTGCCAGCAGTTTGGCCAGGGGGGTTGGTGGCTACACCTTC. Its protein product is CASSLARGVGGYTF.

The chain combines TRBV6-5 with TRBJ1-4; a weak D match, TRBD1 (6 bases). Germline V gene data show CDR1 as MNHEY and CDR2 as SVGAGI. This CDR3 has 15 residues. Deletions cut 4 bases from V and 8 bases from J, with 17 bases between. The CDR3 sequence is CASSSRQAGGEKLFF. The CDR3 coding sequence is TGTGCCAGCAGTTCAAGACAGGCCGGGGGGGAAAAACTGTTTTTT.

The chain couples TRBV27 to TRBJ2-5; 8 bases map to TRBD1. V was clipped by 5 bases and J by 11 bases; unmatched bases: 7. The CDR3 spans 12 residues. CDR1 and CDR2 from the germline V gene are MNHEY and SMNVEV (reference sequence). This CDR3 reads CASSLQGAPQYF. The CDR3 region has the DNA TGTGCCAGCAGTCTTCAGGGGGCTCCGCAGTACTTC.

The CDR3 here is CSVRAGSSYNEQFF. The DNA for the CDR3 is TGCAGCGTTCGAGCGGGGAGCTCCTACAATGAGCAGTTCTTC. The chain uses TRBV29-1 and TRBJ2-1; 7 nucleotides line up with TRBD2. V trimming: 5 bases; J trimming: 0 bases; junction bases outside the gene matches: 4. The germline gives CDR1 SQVTM, CDR2 ANQGSEA. This CDR3 spans 14 amino acids.

The chain employs TRBV6-4 and TRBJ2-1; 10 bases line up with TRBD2. Unmatched junction bases numbered 10, after V lost 9 bases and J lost 5 bases. The CDR3 runs to 15 residues. Germline values: CDR1 MRHNA, CDR2 SNTAGT. The chain's CDR3 is CARDRAGGPHNEQFF. For the CDR3, the DNA is TGTGCCAGAGATAGAGCGGGGGGGCCCCACAATGAGCAGTTCTTC.

The chain is built from TRBV2 and TRBJ1-6; D ambiguous. The V gene lost 9 bases and the J gene lost 0 bases, with 9 bases spanning the gap. Germline assignment: CDR1 SNHLY and CDR2 FYNNEI. The CDR3 has 14 amino acids. This CDR3 reads CASGLSSYNSPLHF. The CDR3 DNA is TGTGCCAGTGGCCTCAGCTCCTATAATTCACCCCTCCACTTT. Full variable domain (missing parts from reference TRBV2 and TRBJ1-6): EPEVTQTPSHQVTQMGQEVILRCVPISNHLYFYWYRQILGQKVEFLVSFYNNEISEKSEIFDDQFSVERPDGSNFTLKIRSTKLEDSAMYFCASGLSSYNSPLHFGNGTRLTVT.

This chain joins TRBV19 and TRBJ2-7, with D possibly being TRBD2 (6 bases). Trimming shortened V by 3 bases and J by 2 bases, and 17 bases separated the two germline ends. Germline V gives CDR1 LNHDA, CDR2 SQIVND (reference sequence). This CDR3 has 16 residues. The CDR3 loop is CASSIAEPGLPYEQYF. In DNA form, the CDR3 reads TGTGCCAGTAGTATCGCAGAGCCGGGACTTCCCTACGAGCAGTACTTC.

This chain connects TRBV5-8 to TRBJ2-3, with a weak D call TRBD1 (5 bases). The CDR3 is 13 amino acids. Germline V lookup: CDR1 SGHTS, CDR2 YDEGEE. V dropped 1 base and J dropped 3 bases, with 6 bases sitting between them. The CDR3 is CASSLRQTDTQYF. The CDR3 DNA sequence: TGTGCCAGCAGCTTGCGACAGACAGATACGCAGTATTTT.

The rearrangement uses TRBV28 and TRBJ1-2, with D hard to call. Germline-derived CDR1 and CDR2 are MDHEN and SYDVKM. Trimming removed 4 bases at V and 4 bases at J, with 16 bases between. The CDR3 extends over 15 amino acids. CDR3 loop: CASSSSSRETYGYTF. Written as DNA, the CDR3 is TGTGCCAGCAGTTCATCCTCCCGGGAGACCTATGGCTACACCTTC.

This chain uses TRBV9 with TRBJ2-3, with TRBD2 identical over 12 bases. The CDR3 length is 15 residues. Unmatched junction bases numbered 4, after V lost 4 bases and J lost 4 bases. Germline V CDR1 and CDR2: SGDLS, YYNGEE. The CDR3 sequence: CASSRTSGTPDTQYF. The CDR3 nucleotides read TGTGCCAGCAGCCGGACTAGCGGGACCCCAGATACGCAGTATTTT.

The gene calls are TRBV5-4 and TRBJ2-1; 9 positions match TRBD2. This CDR3 comprises 16 residues. Germline assignment: CDR1 SGHNT and CDR2 YYREEE (reference sequence). J lost 4 bases, V lost 0 bases, and 5 bases had no gene match. This chain's CDR3 is CASSLGPSGTYNEQFF. Written as DNA, the CDR3 is TGTGCCAGCAGCTTGGGCCCTAGCGGGACGTACAATGAGCAGTTCTTC.

This chain uses TRBV29-1 with TRBJ2-3; TRBD1 agrees at 10 bases. The V segment lost 3 bases and the J segment 8 bases; nucleotides outside the gene matches: 5. This CDR3 has 13 residues. The germline V gene has CDR1 SQVTM and CDR2 ANQGSEA. The CDR3 DNA is TGCAGCGTTGACAGGGACAGGGGATTTACGCAGTATTTT. Amino acids: CSVDRDRGFTQYF.

This chain links TRBV15 with TRBJ2-4; a possible D gene is TRBD1 (6 bases). Germline values: CDR1 LNHNV, CDR2 YYDKDF (reference sequence). This CDR3 has 13 residues. V lost 7 bases and J lost 0, with 7 bases in between. CDR3 sequence (DNA): TGTGCCACCAAGGGGGTAGCCAAAAACATTCAGTACTTC. Translation: CATKGVAKNIQYF.

The rearrangement joins TRBV28 to TRBJ2-6; D ambiguous. The germline V gene encodes CDR1 MDHEN and CDR2 SYDVKM. The CDR3 loop spans 17 amino acids. V gave up 5 bases and J gave up 0 bases, with 14 bases separating them. CDR3 sequence (DNA): TGTGCCAGCAGTGTACGGTCCATGAGCTCTGGGGCCAACGTCCTGACTTTC. Amino acids: CASSVRSMSSGANVLTF.

The chain carries TRBV7-9 and TRBJ2-3; D gene unclear. V was clipped by 3 bases and J by 0 bases, with 10 bases between them. Germline-derived CDR1 and CDR2 are SEHNR and FQNEAQ (reference sequence). The CDR3 sequence is 15 residues long. The CDR3 is CASSFWLASTDTQYF. The CDR3, as DNA: TGTGCCAGCAGCTTCTGGCTTGCTAGCACAGATACGCAGTATTTT.

The chain employs TRBV5-4 and TRBJ2-3, with TRBD2 matching 9 bases. This CDR3 spans 15 amino acids. Germline V gives CDR1 SGHNT, CDR2 YYREEE (reference sequence). V gave up 2 bases and J gave up 5 bases; unmatched junction bases: 6. This chain's CDR3 is CASSFGGGEGDTQYF. The DNA of the CDR3 is TGTGCCAGCAGCTTCGGCGGGGGGGAAGGAGATACGCAGTATTTT.